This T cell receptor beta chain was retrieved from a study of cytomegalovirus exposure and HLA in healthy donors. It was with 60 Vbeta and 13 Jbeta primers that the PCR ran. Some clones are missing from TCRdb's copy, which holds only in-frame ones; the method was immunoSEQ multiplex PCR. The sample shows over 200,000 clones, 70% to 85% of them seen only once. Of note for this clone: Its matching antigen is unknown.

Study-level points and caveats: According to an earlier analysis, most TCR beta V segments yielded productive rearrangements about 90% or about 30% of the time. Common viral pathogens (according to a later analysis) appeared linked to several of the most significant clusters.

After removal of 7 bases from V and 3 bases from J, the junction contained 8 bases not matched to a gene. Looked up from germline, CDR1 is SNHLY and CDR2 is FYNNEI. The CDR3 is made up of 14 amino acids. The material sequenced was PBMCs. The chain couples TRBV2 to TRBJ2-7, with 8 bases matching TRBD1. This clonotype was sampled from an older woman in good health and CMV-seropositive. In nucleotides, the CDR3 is TGTGCCAGCAAGAGGGACAGGACCTTCTACGAGCAGTACTTC. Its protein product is CASKRDRTFYEQYF.